One sample yielded the 18 T cell receptor beta chains listed below, sequenced in a study of T-cell memory formation after mild COVID-19. In TCRdb, the 5' RACE reads were re-called with MiXCR into one record per CDR3 protein. This table holds approximately 560,000 distinct CDR3 sequences, approximately 15% found once. What was sequenced was PBMCs or a T cell subset sorted from them (not recorded which). Receptors originate from an adult woman who had mild COVID-19 (a few samples of this study predate the infection). Cell type and time point are not known.

This sequence joins TRBV7-9 and TRBJ1-2; no reliable D call. The CDR3 loop spans 13 amino acids. V was pared by 2 bases and J by 4 bases, with 8 bases between. The germline gives CDR1 SEHNR, CDR2 FQNEAQ (reference sequence). The CDR3 loop reads CASSLPRIYGYTF. The CDR3 nucleotides read TGTGCCAGCAGCTTACCCCGGATCTATGGCTACACCTTC.

This clonotype was picked up a small number of times. The chain has TRBV14 and TRBJ1-1, with D perhaps TRBD1 (5 bases). This CDR3 has 13 residues. Germline V gene data show CDR1 as SGHDN and CDR2 as FVKESK. The V end lost 3 bases, the J end lost 7 bases, and 12 bases lay between the germline ends. Here the CDR3 reads CASSHHAQGEAFF. For the CDR3, the DNA is TGTGCCAGCAGCCACCACGCCCAGGGTGAAGCTTTCTTT.

This clonotype has ten or more counts. The chain combines TRBV9 with TRBJ2-3; D is perhaps TRBD1 or TRBD2 (5 bases each). Germline V gene lookup returns CDR1 SGDLS and CDR2 YYNGEE. The ends were cut back, 0 bases at V and 5 bases at J, with 10 bases in the middle. The CDR3 covers 14 residues. CDR3 in DNA: TGTGCCAGCAGCGTAGGGGACGAGAGAGATACGCAGTATTTT. Amino acids: CASSVGDERDTQYF. The full variable domain, completed using reference TRBV9 and TRBJ2-3, is DSGVTQTPKHLITATGQRVTLRCSPRSGDLSVYWYQQSLDQGLQFLIQYYNGEERAKGNILERFSAQQFPDLHSELNLSSLELGDSALYFCASSVGDERDTQYFGPGTRLTVL.

The V gene is TRBV14, the J gene TRBJ2-2; TRBD2 is a possible D gene (6 bases). The CDR3 sequence is 14 residues long. CDR1 and CDR2 (germline): SGHDN, FVKESK. V was clipped by 0 bases and J by 8 bases, with 10 bases between them. The CDR3 DNA is TGTGCCAGCAGCCAAGATCGGGGGAGAGGGGAGCTGTTTTTT. It codes for CASSQDRGRGELFF.

This chain connects TRBV12-3 or TRBV12-4 to TRBJ1-1; D is unclear. This CDR3 contains 11 residues. Trimming shortened V by 8 bases and J by 6 bases, and 10 bases separated the two germline ends. This CDR3 reads CASSVESEAFF. The CDR3 DNA sequence: TGTGCCAGCTCAGTGGAATCTGAAGCTTTCTTT.

This clonotype has only a few counts. The chain employs TRBV5-1 and TRBJ2-3; perhaps TRBD1 as D (5 bases). Trimming cost V 0 bases and J 2 bases, with 10 bases left between them. This CDR3 comprises 15 residues. Germline V gene sequence: CDR1 SGHRS, CDR2 YFSETQ. CDR3 in DNA: TGCGCCAGCAGCTTGGGGACATTAGCCACAGATACGCAGTATTTT. It specifies CASSLGTLATDTQYF.

The J gene is TRBJ1-6, the V gene TRBV5-5; D gene ambiguous. The germline V and J ends were trimmed by 1 base and 8 bases, with 10 bases remaining between them. Germline V CDR1 and CDR2: SGHKS, YYEKEE (reference sequence). The CDR3 is made up of 14 amino acids. For the CDR3, the DNA is TGTGCCAGCAGCTTGACTGGGGATTATTCACCCCTCCACTTT. This gives the protein CASSLTGDYSPLHF.

This clonotype was seen a handful of times. The chain employs TRBV2 and TRBJ1-5; D might be TRBD1 (5 bases). The CDR3 extends over 16 amino acids. Trimming stripped 6 bases from V and 0 bases from J, with 15 bases between. From germline, CDR1 is SNHLY and CDR2 FYNNEI. The CDR3 sequence is CASRPETVSSNQPQHF. The CDR3 nucleotides read TGTGCCAGCAGGCCCGAGACAGTTAGTAGCAATCAGCCCCAGCATTTT.

This clonotype has more than one count but fewer than ten. The chain combines TRBV6-5 with TRBJ1-2; a weak D match, TRBD1 (5 bases). Trimming left V 5 bases short and J 3 bases short, with 16 bases between. Germline V lookup: CDR1 MNHEY, CDR2 SVGAGI. This CDR3 is 15 amino acids long. CDR3 residues: CASSPQGPKYYGYTF. The CDR3, as DNA: TGTGCCAGCAGTCCGCAGGGTCCGAAATACTATGGCTACACCTTC.

A few counts support this clonotype. The chain couples TRBV7-9 to TRBJ2-1; D uncertain. The germline CDR1 and CDR2 sequences are SEHNR and FQNEAQ (reference sequence). CDR3 size: 13 residues. V was pared by 5 bases and J by 8 bases, with 13 bases between. The CDR3: CASSHDRRHEQFF. Here the CDR3 DNA reads TGTGCCAGCAGCCACGATCGCCGGCATGAGCAGTTCTTC.

This chain connects TRBV5-1 to TRBJ1-2; D gene unclear. CDR3 length: 13 residues. V was shortened by 0 bases and J by 6 bases, with 9 bases between the two germline ends. CDR1 is SGHRS and CDR2 is YFSETQ in the germline V gene. CDR3 amino acids: CASSLGAENGYTF. In DNA, the CDR3 is TGCGCCAGCAGCTTGGGGGCAGAGAATGGCTACACCTTC.

Notes on this clonotype: Since the CDR3 does not end with the conserved phenylalanine or tryptophan, this likely comes from a read error. The genes are TRBV5-1 and TRBJ2-1, with D perhaps TRBD2 (7 bases). CDR3 length equals 16 residues. V was pared by 2 bases and J by 3 bases, with 15 bases between. The germline gives CDR1 SGHRS, CDR2 YFSETQ. CDR3 nucleotides: TGCGCCAGCAGCTTTACCGCGGGGGCTAGCTACAATGAGCAGTTCTTA. Its protein product is CASSFTAGASYNEQFL.

This chain links TRBV12-3 or TRBV12-4 with TRBJ2-3, with D possibly called TRBD1 or TRBD2 (5 bases each). The CDR3 totals 13 residues. Trimming left V 6 bases short and J 5 bases short, with 12 bases between. CDR3 DNA: TGTGCCAGCAGACCCTCGAGGGGAGATACGCAGTATTTT. Protein sequence: CASRPSRGDTQYF.

In its sample, this clonotype was seen a few times. The gene calls are TRBV7-2 and TRBJ2-7; the D gene could be TRBD1 or TRBD2 (5 bases each). This CDR3 is 17 amino acids long. V shed 2 bases and J shed 7 bases, with 24 bases lying between them. CDR1 and CDR2 from the germline V gene are SGHTA and FQGNSA. DNA for the CDR3: TGTGCCAGCAGCTTAAACCCCCAGGGAAGGCTGGGACGGGAGCAGTACTTC. This translates into CASSLNPQGRLGREQYF.

The chain carries TRBV9 and TRBJ2-7; D call uncertain. The germline V gene encodes CDR1 SGDLS and CDR2 YYNGEE. Trimming cost V 3 bases and J 5 bases, with 15 bases left between them. The CDR3 loop spans 14 amino acids. This CDR3 reads CASSAGTTSDEQYF. The CDR3 coding sequence is TGTGCCAGCAGCGCAGGAACCACAAGTGACGAGCAGTACTTC.

This clonotype was seen many times. The chain has TRBV10-3 and TRBJ2-7; 12 nucleotides agree with TRBD1. V lost 10 bases to trimming and J lost 7 bases; unmatched junction nucleotides: 8. The CDR3 covers 13 residues. The germline V gene encodes CDR1 ENHRY and CDR2 SYGVKD. The CDR3 reads CATTGTGGTEQYF. As DNA, the CDR3 is TGTGCCACGACCGGGACAGGGGGCACGGAGCAGTACTTC.

This clonotype has a handful of counts. The rearrangement uses TRBV6-2 or TRBV6-3 and TRBJ2-7; perhaps TRBD1 as D (5 bases). This CDR3 has 13 residues. Germline V gene data show CDR1 as MNHEY and CDR2 as SVGEGT. The ends were cut back, 6 bases at V and 1 base at J, with 10 bases in the middle. The CDR3 sequence: CASRKTASYEQYF. The DNA of the CDR3 is TGTGCCAGCAGAAAGACAGCTTCCTACGAGCAGTACTTC.

At least ten counts were recorded for this clonotype. The chain combines TRBV14 with TRBJ2-7; weak D call: TRBD1 (6 bases). The CDR3 loop spans 16 amino acids. In germline, CDR1 is SGHDN, CDR2 FVKESK. The V and J ends lost 3 bases and 2 bases respectively, with 17 bases between them. The CDR3 is CASSHRRDITTYEQYF. Written as DNA, the CDR3 is TGTGCCAGCAGCCACCGACGGGACATCACTACCTACGAGCAGTACTTC.